The 20 T cell receptor beta chains listed next were all sequenced from one sample in a study of beta chain features in type 1 diabetes. The authors reverse transcribed all of the isolated RNA, so sequencing captured expressed TCRB transcripts. The protocol was immunoSEQ multiplex PCR, while the TCRdb copy is restricted to in-frame clones and leaves out a portion. The table shows some 360,000 clones, with less than 20% occurring only once. Specimen: naive CD4+ T cells from blood. The receptors come from a young woman in good health.

This chain connects TRBV25-1 to TRBJ2-3, with TRBD1 identical over 9 bases. This CDR3 region has 14 residues. Trimming removed 8 bases from V and 5 bases from J; junction bases left unmatched: 8. Germline V gene data show CDR1 as MGHDK and CDR2 as SYGVNS. The CDR3 loop reads CASAGTGSLDTQYF. The CDR3 coding sequence is TGTGCCAGCGCCGGGACAGGGTCTCTAGATACGCAGTATTTT.

The chain has TRBV7-3 and TRBJ2-1, with TRBD2 identical over 16 bases. V shed 3 bases and J 7 bases; nucleotides not matched to a gene: 9. The CDR3 has 18 residues. Germline assignment: CDR1 SGHTA and CDR2 FQGTGA. The CDR3 sequence is CASSFTGTSGGARNEQFF. As DNA, the CDR3 is TGTGCCAGCAGCTTCACCGGGACTAGCGGGGGGGCGAGGAATGAGCAGTTCTTC.

The chain carries TRBV7-9 and TRBJ1-5, with D unclear. Germline CDR1 reads SEHNR; CDR2 reads FQNEAQ (reference sequence). Between the trimmed V and J ends, which lost 4 bases and 7 bases, there was a span of 8 bases. The CDR3 is made up of 12 amino acids. CDR3 DNA: TGTGCCAGCAGCTCCCCCTCCCAGCCCCAGCATTTT. Its protein is CASSSPSQPQHF.

V gene TRBV5-1 combines with J gene TRBJ1-2; TRBD1 aligns across 7 bases. Germline V gene sequence: CDR1 SGHRS, CDR2 YFSETQ. V trimming: 0 bases; J trimming: 6 bases; junction bases outside the gene matches: 5. The CDR3 spans 14 residues. The CDR3 loop reads CASSLDRGQNGYTF. As DNA, the CDR3 is TGCGCCAGCAGCTTGGACAGGGGACAAAATGGCTACACCTTC.

The chain couples TRBV6-1 to TRBJ2-7; weak D call: TRBD1 (5 bases). The CDR3 sequence is 15 residues long. CDR1 and CDR2 from the germline V gene are MNHNS and SASEGT. V was cut by 6 bases and J by 0 bases, with 15 bases left in between. The CDR3 region has the DNA TGTGCCAGCAGCACCCAGGGAAGTGTCTCCTACGAGCAGTACTTC. The encoded protein is CASSTQGSVSYEQYF.

This clone has more than one count but fewer than ten. The chain recombines TRBV27 with TRBJ2-3; 8 bases are a match to TRBD2. After removal of 6 bases from V and 7 bases from J, the junction contained 9 bases not matched to a gene. Germline V gene data show CDR1 as MNHEY and CDR2 as SMNVEV (reference sequence). This CDR3 comprises 14 residues. The CDR3 loop reads CASRSGGILNTQYF. The CDR3 DNA sequence: TGTGCCAGCAGGAGCGGGGGTATTCTAAATACGCAGTATTTT.

The rearrangement uses TRBV7-3 and TRBJ1-1, with 8 bases lining up with TRBD1. Germline V gene data show CDR1 as SGHTA and CDR2 as FQGTGA. The ends lost 5 bases at V and 1 base at J; junction bases unmatched: 3. This CDR3 is 14 amino acids long. The CDR3 bases are TGTGCCAGCAGCCCGGACAGGGAGAACACTGAAGCTTTCTTT. This encodes CASSPDRENTEAFF.

The CDR3, as DNA: TGTGCCATCAGTGAGTCACCTACCGGGTACGAGCAGTACTTC. Its translation: CAISESPTGYEQYF. The chain links TRBV10-3 to TRBJ2-7; D call uncertain. V lost 0 bases and J 4 bases, leaving 10 bases between the germline ends. The length of the CDR3 is 14 residues. Looked up from germline, CDR1 is ENHRY and CDR2 is SYGVKD.

The rearrangement joins TRBV4-1 to TRBJ2-1; the match to TRBD2 covers 8 bases. Germline V gene sequence: CDR1 MGHRA, CDR2 YSYEKL. The CDR3 totals 15 residues. Trimming removed 2 bases from V and 7 bases from J; junction bases left unmatched: 7. CDR3 nucleotides: TGCGCCAGCAGCCAACCCGTAGGCGGGAGGAATGAGCAGTTCTTC. Translated: CASSQPVGGRNEQFF.

The chain has TRBV2 and TRBJ2-3; 14 positions agree with TRBD2. Germline assignment: CDR1 SNHLY and CDR2 FYNNEI. After removal of 5 bases from V and 3 bases from J, the junction contained 4 bases not matched to a gene. CDR3 length: 16 residues. The CDR3 protein is CASSPGLAGATDTQYF. In DNA, the CDR3 is TGTGCCAGCAGTCCGGGACTAGCGGGAGCTACAGATACGCAGTATTTT. Variable domain in full (rest from reference TRBV2 and TRBJ2-3): EPEVTQTPSHQVTQMGQEVILRCVPISNHLYFYWYRQILGQKVEFLVSFYNNEISEKSEIFDDQFSVERPDGSNFTLKIRSTKLEDSAMYFCASSPGLAGATDTQYFGPGTRLTVL.

As regards this clone: The same CDR3 is also encoded by other DNA sequences in this sample. J is TRBJ1-2 and V is TRBV29-1; D remains unclear. Trimming pared 1 base from V and 7 bases from J, leaving 7 bases between. CDR3 length: 11 residues. Germline-derived CDR1 and CDR2 are SQVTM and ANQGSEA. The CDR3, as DNA: TGCAGCGTTGAAGGGGCTGGTGGCTACACCTTC. Protein product: CSVEGAGGYTF.

This clone was counted a few times. V usage is TRBV7-6 and J usage is TRBJ2-5; 9 bases map to TRBD2. V was clipped by 5 bases and J by 5 bases; unmatched bases: 12. The CDR3 runs 16 residues. Germline CDR1 and CDR2: SGHVS and FNYEAQ. The CDR3: CASSRDDSGGKETQYF. The CDR3 bases are TGTGCCAGCAGCCGCGACGACAGCGGGGGGAAGGAGACCCAGTACTTC.

With respect to this clone: It is likely a read error, because the conserved phenylalanine at the end of the CDR3 is missing. The chain is built from TRBV4-3 and TRBJ1-5; a weak D match, TRBD1 (5 bases). The CDR3 runs 15 residues. V was clipped by 4 bases and J by 2 bases, with 12 bases between them. CDR1 and CDR2 (germline): LGHNA, YSLEER. CDR3: CASSPGGRGNQPQHL. The CDR3 DNA reads as TGCGCCAGCAGCCCTGGCGGCAGGGGCAATCAGCCCCAGCATCTT.

The CDR3 protein is CASSLELSGANVLTF. The CDR3 nucleotides read TGCGCCAGCAGCTTGGAACTCTCTGGGGCCAACGTCCTGACTTTC. The V gene is TRBV5-1, the J gene TRBJ2-6; D is unresolved. The CDR3 is 15 amino acids. Germline V gives CDR1 SGHRS, CDR2 YFSETQ. Trimming removed 0 bases from V and 0 bases from J, with 4 bases in between.

This rearrangement joins TRBV9 to TRBJ2-7; unclear D gene. The germline gives CDR1 SGDLS, CDR2 YYNGEE. The CDR3 is made up of 14 amino acids. Trimming stripped 0 bases from V and 2 bases from J, with 9 bases between. The CDR3 sequence is CASSVGSQTYEQYF. The CDR3 DNA sequence: TGTGCCAGCAGCGTAGGATCACAGACCTACGAGCAGTACTTC. Using reference TRBV9 and TRBJ2-7 for the parts outside the CDR3, the full variable domain is DSGVTQTPKHLITATGQRVTLRCSPRSGDLSVYWYQQSLDQGLQFLIQYYNGEERAKGNILERFSAQQFPDLHSELNLSSLELGDSALYFCASSVGSQTYEQYFGPGTRLTVT.

V gene TRBV5-1 combines with J gene TRBJ2-2; D perhaps matches TRBD1 (5 bases). The germline gives CDR1 SGHRS, CDR2 YFSETQ. Trimming removed 0 bases from V and 4 bases from J, with 10 bases in between. The length of the CDR3 is 15 residues. CDR3 protein: CASSLDRPSTGELFF. CDR3 bases: TGCGCCAGCAGCTTGGACAGGCCCAGCACCGGGGAGCTGTTTTTT.

This clone was picked up a small number of times. The chain carries TRBV21-1 and TRBJ2-7; TRBD1 is the table's D call, not checked against the DNA. TRBV21-1 is termed a pseudogene. The CDR3 has 16 amino acids. DNA for the CDR3: TGTGCCAGCAGCAATTTCTACACAGGGAGCTCCTACGAGCAGTACTTC. Protein: CASSNFYTGSSYEQYF.

In its sample, this clone was seen a few times. The rearrangement uses TRBV7-2 and TRBJ2-7; D remains unclear. Germline CDR1 reads SGHTA; CDR2 reads FQGNSA. The CDR3 totals 11 residues. V lost 5 bases and J lost 3, with 5 bases in between. The CDR3 coding sequence is TGTGCCAGCAGCCCCAACTACGAGCAGTACTTC. Its translation: CASSPNYEQYF.

The CDR3 DNA reads TGTGCCAGCACAGGGCGAAACAAGGGGTCCTACGAGCAGTACTTC. This translates into CASTGRNKGSYEQYF. The chain links TRBV7-9 to TRBJ2-7; possible D gene TRBD1, 5 bases. Trimming left V 7 bases short and J 1 base short, with 17 bases between. This CDR3 region has 15 residues. CDR1 is SEHNR, CDR2 FQNEAQ, per germline (reference sequence).

This clone was picked up a small number of times. The CDR3 spells CASSQGPAEQYF. CDR3 nucleotide sequence: TGCGCCAGCAGCCAGGGGCCCGCCGAGCAGTACTTC. The genes are TRBV4-1 and TRBJ2-7, with D possibly matching TRBD1 (5 bases). CDR1 is MGHRA, CDR2 YSYEKL, per germline. This CDR3 contains 12 residues. V was pared by 3 bases and J by 6 bases, with 9 bases between.